These 11 T cell receptor beta chains originate from one sample sequenced in a study of identical twins. TCRdb called the 5' RACE reads again in MiXCR, with one record for every CDR3 protein. The sample includes roughly 1.6 million distinct CDR3 sequences, less than 35% seen only once; the top ten take under 0.35%. Sample: cord blood. Receptors were obtained from a newborn girl in good health.

V is TRBV20-1 and J is TRBJ1-5, with 7 positions matching TRBD1. Losses at the gene ends were 6 bases for V and 0 bases for J; bases not matched to a gene: 11. The CDR3 runs 16 residues. Germline CDR1 reads DFQATT; CDR2 reads SNEGSKA (reference sequence). CDR3 coding DNA: TGCAGTGCCTGGGACAGCACCTTAAATAGCAATCAGCCCCAGCATTTT. Protein sequence: CSAWDSTLNSNQPQHF.

The chain is built from TRBV6-6 and TRBJ2-3, with 12 bases identical to TRBD2. The V and J ends lost 4 bases and 4 bases, in that order; junction bases with no gene match: 9. CDR1 is MNHNY and CDR2 is SVGAGI in the germline V gene (reference sequence). The CDR3 has 17 amino acids. CDR3 in DNA: TGTGCCAGCAGTTCGCCCGGACTAGCGGGGCCCCCAGATACGCAGTATTTT. This translates into CASSSPGLAGPPDTQYF.

This clonotype was detected only a few times. The rearrangement links TRBV3-1 to TRBJ2-7; possible D gene TRBD2, 5 bases. CDR3 length: 14 amino acids. Trimming pared 5 bases from V and 2 bases from J, leaving 13 bases between. CDR1 and CDR2 (germline): LGHDT, YNNKEL (reference sequence). CDR3 amino acids: CASSFIGLPYEQYF. CDR3 coding DNA: TGTGCCAGCAGCTTCATCGGACTGCCCTACGAGCAGTACTTC.

About this clonotype itself: Compared with germline, one end of the junction differs, possibly owing to a read error. The chain uses TRBV7-9 and TRBJ2-3; D may be TRBD2 (5 bases). Germline CDR1 SEHNR, CDR2 FQNEAQ (reference sequence). The CDR3 runs 15 residues. The CDR3 nucleotides are TGTACCAGCAGCCCGAGCGGTCCCAATCCAGATACGCAGTATTTT. It is translated as CTSSPSGPNPDTQYF.

This clonotype was counted a few times. The rearrangement uses TRBV27 and TRBJ1-4; D not resolved. V lost 2 bases, J lost 8 bases, and 12 bases lay in between. CDR3 size: 14 residues. CDR1 and CDR2 from the germline V gene are MNHEY and SMNVEV (reference sequence). CDR3 residues: CASSLRWGGEKLFF. CDR3 nucleotide sequence: TGTGCCAGCAGTTTAAGATGGGGAGGGGAAAAACTGTTTTTT.

A note on this clonotype: This sequence may be a read error, since a much larger clone differs from it by one base. This chain uses TRBV4-1 with TRBJ2-6; D uncertain. This CDR3 contains 16 residues. CDR1 and CDR2 (germline): MGHRA, YSYEKL. V lost 4 bases and J lost 9, with 19 bases in between. CDR3 in amino acids: CASSREPGLYGNVLTF. The CDR3 nucleotides read TGCGCCAGCAGCCGAGAACCGGGTTTGTATGGCAACGTCCTGACTTTC.

This chain joins TRBV5-1 and TRBJ2-7; tentative D call: TRBD2 (6 bases). V lost 1 base and J lost 1, with 12 bases in between. The CDR3 is 15 residues long. Germline V lookup: CDR1 SGHRS, CDR2 YFSETQ. CDR3 bases: TGCGCCAGCAGCTTGTATGCGGGACCTTCCTACGAGCAGTACTTC. Translation: CASSLYAGPSYEQYF. Complete variable domain (other parts from reference TRBV5-1 and TRBJ2-7): KAGVTQTPRYLIKTRGQQVTLSCSPISGHRSVSWYQQTPGQGLQFLFEYFSETQRNKGNFPGRFSGRQFSNSRSEMNVSTLELGDSALYLCASSLYAGPSYEQYFGPGTRLTVT.

V and J are TRBV5-1 and TRBJ2-3, with 7 nucleotides matching TRBD2. Trimming at V came to 3 bases and at J to 2 bases, leaving 9 bases not matched to a gene. Germline-derived CDR1 and CDR2 are SGHRS and YFSETQ. CDR3 size: 16 residues. Here the CDR3 reads CASSWGLSPNTDTQYF. CDR3 nucleotides: TGCGCCAGCAGCTGGGGACTATCACCGAACACAGATACGCAGTATTTT.

The rearrangement uses TRBV12-3 or TRBV12-4 and TRBJ1-1; tentative D call: TRBD1 (5 bases). CDR3 length equals 14 residues. Trimming cost V 5 bases and J 3 bases, with 13 bases left between them. For the CDR3, the DNA is TGTGCCAGCAGTCCCGGGGGGGGTGACACTGAAGCTTTCTTT. As protein: CASSPGGGDTEAFF.

The V gene is TRBV5-1, the J gene TRBJ2-1; D is uncertain. The CDR3 has 13 residues. Trimming shortened V by 4 bases and J by 3 bases, and 8 bases separated the two germline ends. CDR1 is SGHRS, CDR2 YFSETQ, per germline. CDR3: CASSARNYNEQFF. The CDR3 nucleotides read TGCGCCAGCAGCGCTCGGAACTACAATGAGCAGTTCTTC.

The chain joins TRBV7-2 to TRBJ2-7, with 8 bases fitting TRBD2. The V gene's germline CDR1 is SGHTA and CDR2 FQGNSA. V trimming: 6 bases; J trimming: 0 bases; junction bases outside the gene matches: 10. CDR3 length: 16 amino acids. CDR3 bases: TGTGCCAGCAGTTATCTAGCGGGCAAGAGCTCCTACGAGCAGTACTTC. Residues: CASSYLAGKSSYEQYF. The full variable domain, rest sourced from reference TRBV7-2 and TRBJ2-7, is GAGVSQSPSNKVTEKGKDVELRCDPISGHTALYWYRQSLGQGLEFLIYFQGNSAPDKSGLPSDRFSAERTGGSVSTLTIQRTQQEDSAVYLCASSYLAGKSSYEQYFGPGTRLTVT.